A selection of T cell receptor beta chains follows, all from one sample in a study of blood T cell repertoires in COVID-19. Data came from immunoSEQ multiplex PCR; TCRdb stores just in-frame clones and leaves some out. The repertoire holds roughly 170,000 clones, with about 85% as singletons. The sequencing input was peripheral blood. The receptors shown here come from a woman in her 50s with COVID-19, enrolled during active disease. CDR3s include the opening cysteine and the closing phenylalanine or tryptophan. D genes are given only for firm matches. Only part of the rows carry a size: once, few, many, or a class if the clone is expanded.

J | V | D | size | CDR3 | DNA
TRBJ2-1 | TRBV18 | TRBD2 | NA | CASSPPSGGDYNEQFF | TGTGCCAGCTCACCTCCTAGCGGGGGGGACTACAATGAGCAGTTCTTC
TRBJ2-3 | TRBV10-3 | TRBD2 | few | CAISSDVETSGGDTQYF | TGTGCCATCAGTTCGGACGTGGAAACTAGCGGGGGAGATACGCAGTATTTT
TRBJ2-3 | TRBV28 | NA | NA | CASSFSSTDTQYF | TGTGCCAGCAGTTTCTCTAGCACAGATACGCAGTATTTT
TRBJ1-2 | TRBV12-3/TRBV12-4 | TRBD1 | NA | CASSLQGNYGYTF | TGTGCCAGCAGCCTACAGGGGAACTATGGCTACACCTTC
TRBJ2-2 | TRBV7-2 | NA | NA | CASSLAGGLSTGELFF | TGTGCCAGCAGCTTAGCGGGGGGGCTTAGCACCGGGGAGCTGTTTTTT
TRBJ2-4 | TRBV6-5 | NA | once | CASNPAGSKNIQYF | TGTGCCAGCAACCCGGCGGGGTCCAAAAACATTCAGTACTTC
TRBJ1-5 | TRBV30 | NA | NA | CAWRHTGINQPQHF | TGTGCCTGGAGGCATACAGGGATTAATCAGCCCCAGCATTTT
TRBJ1-1 | TRBV5-6 | NA | NA | CASSWQGMGTEAFF | TGTGCCAGCAGCTGGCAGGGCATGGGAACTGAAGCTTTCTTT
TRBJ2-2 | TRBV29-1 | NA | NA | CSAQPGHMTGELFF | TGCAGCGCCCAACCGGGACACATGACCGGGGAGCTGTTTTTT
TRBJ2-3 | TRBV7-2 | NA | NA | CASSLAAETDTQYF | TGTGCCAGCAGCTTAGCTGCGGAGACAGATACGCAGTATTTT
TRBJ2-1 | TRBV29-1 | TRBD2 | NA | CSVEPVLAGWDEQFF | TGCAGCGTTGAACCCGTGTTAGCGGGGTGGGATGAGCAGTTCTTC
TRBJ1-5 | TRBV5-8 | NA | few | CASSLLGDQPQHF | TGTGCCAGCAGCTTGTTGGGCGATCAGCCCCAGCATTTT
TRBJ1-6 | TRBV3-1/TRBV3-2 | TRBD1 | NA | CASSQNWDRVGSPLHF | TGTGCCAGCAGCCAAAATTGGGACAGGGTTGGTTCACCCCTCCACTTT
TRBJ2-2 | TRBV5-1 | NA | NA | CASSLDYAGELFF | TGCGCCAGCAGCTTGGATTATGCCGGGGAGCTGTTTTTT
TRBJ2-7 | TRBV7-3 | TRBD2 | once | CASSRGGSDHEQYF | TGTGCCAGCAGCCGCGGGGGGAGCGACCACGAGCAGTACTTC
TRBJ2-4 | TRBV19 | NA | NA | CATSALGGIQYF | TGTGCCACCAGTGCGTTAGGGGGCATTCAGTACTTC
TRBJ1-2 | TRBV5-1 | NA | NA | CASSLEIRSGYGYTF | TGCGCCAGCAGCTTAGAAATAAGGAGTGGCTATGGCTACACCTTC
TRBJ2-7 | TRBV18 | TRBD1 | NA | CASSPGTGGYEQYF | TGTGCCAGCTCACCAGGGACAGGGGGCTACGAGCAGTACTTC
TRBJ2-2 | TRBV7-9 | TRBD2 | NA | CASSPRLAGGLTGELFF | TGTGCCAGCAGCCCGAGACTAGCGGGGGGGCTGACCGGGGAGCTGTTTTTT
TRBJ1-5 | TRBV15 | NA | NA | CATQTANQPQHF | TGTGCCACCCAGACAGCGAATCAGCCCCAGCATTTT
TRBJ1-2 | TRBV7-9 | TRBD1 | NA | CASSSTGNYGYTF | TGTGCCAGCAGCTCGACAGGGAACTATGGCTACACCTTC
TRBJ1-4 | TRBV6-5 | NA | few | CASSYTGSNEKLFF | TGTGCCAGCAGTTACACAGGGTCTAATGAAAAACTGTTTTTT
TRBJ2-4 | TRBV7-9 | NA | NA | CASSPQDF | TGTGCCAGCAGCCCCCAGGACTTC
TRBJ1-5 | TRBV28 | TRBD1 | NA | CASSELILQGADQPQHF | TGTGCCAGCAGTGAACTCATTCTACAGGGGGCGGACCAGCCCCAGCATTTT
TRBJ2-2 | TRBV11-3 | NA | NA | CASSPPGVTGELFF | TGTGCCAGCAGCCCTCCGGGGGTCACCGGGGAGCTGTTTTTT
TRBJ1-3 | TRBV5-4 | NA | NA | CASSLDSLSGNTIYF | TGTGCCAGCAGCTTAGACTCTCTCTCTGGAAACACCATATATTTT
TRBJ1-1 | TRBV2 | TRBD1 | NA | CASSGQGATEAFF | TGTGCCAGCAGTGGACAGGGGGCCACTGAAGCTTTCTTT
TRBJ2-7 | TRBV5-1 | TRBD1 | NA | CASSPGTGKYF | TGCGCCAGCAGCCCCGGGACAGGGAAGTACTTC
TRBJ1-3 | TRBV10-1 | NA | NA | CASSGTASGNTIYF | TGCGCCAGCAGTGGGACAGCCTCTGGAAACACCATATATTTT
TRBJ2-7 | TRBV6-4 | TRBD2 | NA | CASSEAAGTYEQYF | TGTGCCAGCAGTGAAGCAGCGGGAACCTACGAGCAGTACTTC
TRBJ2-7 | TRBV11-2 | NA | once | CASSLSQFEQYF | TGTGCCAGCAGCTTATCTCAGTTCGAGCAGTACTTC
TRBJ2-1 | TRBV7-9 | NA | NA | CASSRRAGLGDNEQFF | TGTGCCAGCAGCCGGAGGGCTGGCCTAGGGGACAATGAGCAGTTCTTC
TRBJ2-1 | TRBV9 | TRBD1 | NA | CASSGTGGWDEQFF | TGTGCCTCCTCGGGGACAGGGGGTTGGGATGAGCAGTTCTTC
TRBJ1-1 | TRBV7-6 | NA | NA | CASSLAWNTEAFF | TGTGCCAGCAGTCTAGCCTGGAACACTGAAGCTTTCTTT
TRBJ2-2 | TRBV7-9 | TRBD1 | NA | CASSPRDRGFAGELFF | TGTGCCAGCAGCCCACGGGACAGGGGGTTTGCCGGGGAGCTGTTTTTT
TRBJ2-5 | TRBV14 | NA | NA | CASSQGMTVQETQYF | TGTGCCAGCAGCCAAGGGATGACAGTACAAGAGACCCAGTACTTC
TRBJ1-1 | TRBV2 | NA | NA | CASLASLENTEAFF | TGTGCCAGCCTCGCCTCCCTAGAGAACACTGAAGCTTTCTTT
TRBJ1-3 | TRBV15 | NA | NA | CATSSRVSGNTIYF | TGTGCCACCAGCAGTCGGGTCTCTGGAAACACCATATATTTT
TRBJ2-5 | TRBV15 | NA | NA | CATSRDFPGLQETQYF | TGTGCCACCAGCAGAGATTTCCCGGGACTGCAAGAGACCCAGTACTTC
TRBJ1-1 | TRBV7-3 | TRBD1 | NA | CASTVTGKNTEAFF | TGTGCCAGCACCGTGACAGGGAAGAACACTGAAGCTTTCTTT
TRBJ2-3 | TRBV28 | TRBD2 | NA | CASSSGTSGGPYTDTQYF | TGTGCCAGCAGTTCAGGGACTAGCGGGGGGCCATACACAGATACGCAGTATTTT